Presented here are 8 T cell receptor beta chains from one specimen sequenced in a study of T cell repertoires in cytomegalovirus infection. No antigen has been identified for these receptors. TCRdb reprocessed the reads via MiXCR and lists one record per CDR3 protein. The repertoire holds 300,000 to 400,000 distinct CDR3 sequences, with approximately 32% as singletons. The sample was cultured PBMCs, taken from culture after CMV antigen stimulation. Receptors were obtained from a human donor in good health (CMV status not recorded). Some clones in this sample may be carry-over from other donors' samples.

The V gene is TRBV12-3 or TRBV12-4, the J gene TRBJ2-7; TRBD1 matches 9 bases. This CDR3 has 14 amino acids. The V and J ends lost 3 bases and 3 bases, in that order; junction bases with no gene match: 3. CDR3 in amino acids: CASSFDRGYYEQYF. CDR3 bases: TGTGCCAGCAGTTTCGACAGGGGGTACTACGAGCAGTACTTC.

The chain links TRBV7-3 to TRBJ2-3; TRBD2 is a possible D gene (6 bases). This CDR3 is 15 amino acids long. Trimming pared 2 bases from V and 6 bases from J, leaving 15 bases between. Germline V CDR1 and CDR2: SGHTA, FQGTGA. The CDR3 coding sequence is TGTGCCAGCAGCTTAGGGGGAGGAATGGCGGATACGCAGTATTTT. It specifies CASSLGGGMADTQYF.

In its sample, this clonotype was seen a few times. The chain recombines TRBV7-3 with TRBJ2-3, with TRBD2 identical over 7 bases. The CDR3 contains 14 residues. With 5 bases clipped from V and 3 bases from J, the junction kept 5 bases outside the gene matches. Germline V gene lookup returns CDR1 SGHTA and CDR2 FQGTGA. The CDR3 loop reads CASSPTGGTDTQYF. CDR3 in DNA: TGTGCCAGCAGCCCAACGGGGGGAACAGATACGCAGTATTTT.

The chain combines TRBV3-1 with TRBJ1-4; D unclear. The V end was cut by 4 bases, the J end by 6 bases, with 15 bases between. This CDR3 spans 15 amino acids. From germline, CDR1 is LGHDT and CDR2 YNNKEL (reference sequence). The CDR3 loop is CASSPRSQRDEKLFF. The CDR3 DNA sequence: TGTGCCAGCAGCCCTCGGTCGCAACGGGATGAAAAACTGTTTTTT. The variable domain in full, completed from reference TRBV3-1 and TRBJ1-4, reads DTAVSQTPKYLVTQMGNDKSIKCEQNLGHDTMYWYKQDSKKFLKIMFSYNNKELIINETVPNRFSPKSPDKAHLNLHINSLELGDSAVYFCASSPRSQRDEKLFFGSGTQLSVL.

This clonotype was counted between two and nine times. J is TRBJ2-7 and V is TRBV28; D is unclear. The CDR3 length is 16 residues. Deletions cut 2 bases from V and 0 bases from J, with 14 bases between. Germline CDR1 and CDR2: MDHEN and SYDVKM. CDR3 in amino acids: CASSLLIDWNSYEQYF. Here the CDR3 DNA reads TGTGCCAGCAGTTTACTGATCGACTGGAACTCCTACGAGCAGTACTTC.

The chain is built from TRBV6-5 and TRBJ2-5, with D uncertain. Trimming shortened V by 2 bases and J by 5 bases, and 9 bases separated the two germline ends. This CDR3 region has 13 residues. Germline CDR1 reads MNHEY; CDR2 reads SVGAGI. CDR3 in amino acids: CASSYGEDETQYF. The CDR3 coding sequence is TGTGCCAGCAGTTACGGGGAAGATGAGACCCAGTACTTC.

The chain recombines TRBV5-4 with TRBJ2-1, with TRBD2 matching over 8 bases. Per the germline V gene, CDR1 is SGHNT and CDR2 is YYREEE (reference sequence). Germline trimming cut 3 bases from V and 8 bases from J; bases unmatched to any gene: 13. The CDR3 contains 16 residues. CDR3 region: CASSWGDTPGGDEQFF. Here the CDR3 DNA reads TGTGCCAGCAGCTGGGGGGACACCCCGGGAGGGGATGAGCAGTTCTTC.

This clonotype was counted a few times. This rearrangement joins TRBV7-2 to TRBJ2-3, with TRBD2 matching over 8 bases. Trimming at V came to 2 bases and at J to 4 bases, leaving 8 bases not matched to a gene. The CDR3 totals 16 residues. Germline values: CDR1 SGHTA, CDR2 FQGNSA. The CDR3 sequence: CASSLPTGGLPDTQYF. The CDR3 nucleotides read TGTGCCAGCAGCTTACCGACGGGGGGGCTTCCAGATACGCAGTATTTT.